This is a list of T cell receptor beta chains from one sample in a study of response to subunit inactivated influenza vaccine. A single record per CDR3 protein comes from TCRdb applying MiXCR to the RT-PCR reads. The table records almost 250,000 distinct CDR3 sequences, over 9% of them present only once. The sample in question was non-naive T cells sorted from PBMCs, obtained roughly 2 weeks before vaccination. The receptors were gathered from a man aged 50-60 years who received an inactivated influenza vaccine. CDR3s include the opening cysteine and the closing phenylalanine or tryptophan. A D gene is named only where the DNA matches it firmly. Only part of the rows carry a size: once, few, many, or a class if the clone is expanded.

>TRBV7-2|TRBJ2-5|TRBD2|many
TGTGCCAGCAGCTTAACTAGCGGGACCCAGTACTTC
CASSLTSGTQYF
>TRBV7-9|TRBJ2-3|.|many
TGTGCCAGCAGCTTTAAAGGCCCAGATACGCAGTATTTT
CASSFKGPDTQYF
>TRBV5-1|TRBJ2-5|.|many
TGCGCCAGCAGCAAGGACAGTAAAGAGACCCAGTACTTC
CASSKDSKETQYF
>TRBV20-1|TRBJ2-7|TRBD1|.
TGCAGTGCTAACCCCGGACAGGGATCGGGCGAGCAGTACTTC
CSANPGQGSGEQYF
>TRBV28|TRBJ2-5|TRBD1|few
TGTGCCAGCACCTGGGGACAGAGTTTGTTAGAGACCCAGTACTTC
CASTWGQSLLETQYF
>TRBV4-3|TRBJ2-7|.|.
TGCGCCAGCAGCCAAGATGGCAGGGGGGAGGACGAGCAGTACTTC
CASSQDGRGEDEQYF
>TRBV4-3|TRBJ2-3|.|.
TGCGCCAGCAGCCAAGATCGTGACAGAGGGCCAGATACGCAGTATTTT
CASSQDRDRGPDTQYF
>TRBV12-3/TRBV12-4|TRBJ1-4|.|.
TGTGCCAGCAGTCCCTCAAGAACAACTAATGAAAAACTGTTTTTT
CASSPSRTTNEKLFF
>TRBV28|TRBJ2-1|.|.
TGTGCCAGCGCGATCGAACAAAGCTCCTACAATGAGCAGTTCTTC
CASAIEQSSYNEQFF
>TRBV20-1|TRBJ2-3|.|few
TGCAGTGCTAGAGGTCACGTCGGCACAGATACGCAGTATTTT
CSARGHVGTDTQYF
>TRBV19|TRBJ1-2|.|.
TGTGCCAGTAGGCCCCGGGGCCCGAACTATGGCTACACCTTC
CASRPRGPNYGYTF
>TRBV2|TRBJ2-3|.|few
TGTGCCAGCAGTGAAGTGGAGCCGACGCAGTATTTT
CASSEVEPTQYF
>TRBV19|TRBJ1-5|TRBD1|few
TGTGCCAGTAGTACCCGCCGGGACAGGGGTGTTCAGCCCCAGCATTTT
CASSTRRDRGVQPQHF
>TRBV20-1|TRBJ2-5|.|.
TGCAGTGCGTCCGGGACACCCGAGTCGGTCCAAGAGACCCAGTACTTC
CSASGTPESVQETQYF
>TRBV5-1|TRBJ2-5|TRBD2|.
TGCGCCAGCAGGAGGACTAGCAAAGCGACCCAGTACTTC
CASRRTSKATQYF
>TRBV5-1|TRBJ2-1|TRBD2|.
TGCGCCAGCAGCTTGGGTGCGGGAGGGCCCCTCAATGAGCAGTTCTTC
CASSLGAGGPLNEQFF